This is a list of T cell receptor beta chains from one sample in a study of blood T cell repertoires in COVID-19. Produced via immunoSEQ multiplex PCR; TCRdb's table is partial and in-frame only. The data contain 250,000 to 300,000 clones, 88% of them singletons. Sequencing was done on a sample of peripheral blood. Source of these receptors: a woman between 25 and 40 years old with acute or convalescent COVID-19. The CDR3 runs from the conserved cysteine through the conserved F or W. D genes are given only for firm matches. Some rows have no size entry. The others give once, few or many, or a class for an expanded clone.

TGTGCCAGCAGTCCGCAGTCCGTGGGACAGGGGCTAAACATTCAGTACTTC | CASSPQSVGQGLNIQYF | TRBD1 | TRBV27 | NA | TRBJ2-4
TGTGCCAGTAATACGTTGGCCGAATCACCCCTCCACTTT | CASNTLAESPLHF | NA | TRBV19 | NA | TRBJ1-6
TGCGCCAGCGGGGCAGGGTTGGCAGATACGCAGTATTTT | CASGAGLADTQYF | NA | TRBV10-1 | NA | TRBJ2-3
TGTGCCAGCTCAACCGCGGGGGGCCTGAACACTGAAGCTTTCTTT | CASSTAGGLNTEAFF | NA | TRBV18 | once | TRBJ1-1
TGTGCCAGCAGTGGCCCGGGGGTAGCTGGAAACACCATATATTTT | CASSGPGVAGNTIYF | NA | TRBV25-1 | NA | TRBJ1-3
TGTGCCAGCAGCTTTAGGCCCCCCGGACAGCTACGTTACGAGCAGTACTTC | CASSFRPPGQLRYEQYF | NA | TRBV11-2 | NA | TRBJ2-7
TGTGCCAGCAGACCTACGGGAAGGGGGAATGAGCAGTTCTTC | CASRPTGRGNEQFF | NA | TRBV6-2/TRBV6-3 | NA | TRBJ2-1
TGTGCCAGCAGCTTAGGGACGGGAGGGGCAGAGACCCAGTACTTC | CASSLGTGGAETQYF | TRBD2 | TRBV11-2 | NA | TRBJ2-5
TGCGCCAGCAGCCAAGCTTCGGGACTAGCGGGAGAAAGCACAGATACGCAGTATTTT | CASSQASGLAGESTDTQYF | TRBD2 | TRBV4-1 | NA | TRBJ2-3
TGCAGCGTTGAAGAGGGAGGTGGCTACACCTTC | CSVEEGGGYTF | NA | TRBV29-1 | NA | TRBJ1-2
TGTGCCAGCAGCTTCCGACAGGGGGCGCTTCAGTACTTC | CASSFRQGALQYF | TRBD1 | TRBV7-2 | NA | TRBJ2-7
TGTGCCAGTAGTTTCGCGGCGTCTTCACCCCTCCACTTT | CASSFAASSPLHF | NA | TRBV19 | NA | TRBJ1-6
TGTGCCAGCAGCCGAGGGCGGGAGTACAATGAGCAGTTCTTC | CASSRGREYNEQFF | TRBD2 | TRBV3-1/TRBV3-2 | NA | TRBJ2-1
TGTGCCAGCAGCCACACCCCGGGACTCAGAAACACCGGGGAGCTGTTTTTT | CASSHTPGLRNTGELFF | NA | TRBV9 | NA | TRBJ2-2
TGTGCCAGCAGCTTAGGACTAGGTTTGACGTTAGAGCAGTACTTC | CASSLGLGLTLEQYF | NA | TRBV7-2 | NA | TRBJ2-7
TGTGCCAGCGGGAGACAGGGAGAGGGGACCGGGGAGCTGTTTTTT | CASGRQGEGTGELFF | TRBD1 | TRBV27 | NA | TRBJ2-2
TGTGCCAGTAGTGTCCAATTCCGGAGGGTTGAGTATGGCTACACCTTC | CASSVQFRRVEYGYTF | NA | TRBV19 | NA | TRBJ1-2
TGTGCCAGCAGTGAATACGGGACAGGGGGATTAATGAACTATGGCTACACCTTC | CASSEYGTGGLMNYGYTF | TRBD1 | TRBV25-1 | once | TRBJ1-2
TGTGCCAGTAGTATGGGGGGACAGCAGAAAAACATTCAGTACTTC | CASSMGGQQKNIQYF | NA | TRBV19 | few | TRBJ2-4
TGTGCCAGCAGTTCCGAGTCTAGGCAGTTCTTC | CASSSESRQFF | NA | TRBV12-3/TRBV12-4 | NA | TRBJ2-1
TGTGCCAGCAGCTACACCAGCGGGAGGGCAGATACGCAGTATTTT | CASSYTSGRADTQYF | TRBD2 | TRBV7-9 | NA | TRBJ2-3
TGTGCCACCAGTGATTATCACAGCCAAGAGACCCAGTACTTC | CATSDYHSQETQYF | NA | TRBV24-1 | NA | TRBJ2-5
TGTGCCAGCGGGGGATACGGAGGAAAGAACACCGGGGAGCTGTTTTTT | CASGGYGGKNTGELFF | NA | TRBV19 | NA | TRBJ2-2
TGTGCCAGCTCAACCTCGGGACTTCGCTACGAGCAGTACTTC | CASSTSGLRYEQYF | NA | TRBV18 | NA | TRBJ2-7
TGTGCCAGTAGTATTGGTAGCTCTGGAAACACCATATATTTT | CASSIGSSGNTIYF | NA | TRBV19 | NA | TRBJ1-3
TGTGCCAGCAGCGCCCGGGACAGGGGATTGTCCCTCCACTTT | CASSARDRGLSLHF | TRBD1 | TRBV4-2 | once | TRBJ1-6
TGCGCCAGCAGCCAAGATCGGGGAACAGGGGGCGGCTACACCTTC | CASSQDRGTGGGYTF | TRBD1 | TRBV4-3 | NA | TRBJ1-2
TGCAGTGCTGGACTCTACAATGAGCAGTTCTTC | CSAGLYNEQFF | NA | TRBV20-1 | NA | TRBJ2-1
TGTGCCAGCAGTCCAGGCAGGGGGCAATATGAAAAACTGTTTTTT | CASSPGRGQYEKLFF | TRBD1 | TRBV6-5 | few | TRBJ1-4